Listed here is a single TCR beta chain. There is no known antigen for this receptor. Within one base of it there is no much larger clone, and no base qualities were kept. Libraries were prepared through the immunoSEQ multiplex PCR assay. In most patients, genomic DNA was isolated using the Qiagen DNeasy Blood and Tissue Kit and sent frozen to Adaptive Biotechnologies for TCR sequencing. For most patients, genomic DNA was subjected to high-throughput TCR-beta CDR3 sequencing by Adaptive Biotechnologies. As for how the authors treated the data: TCR sequencing data for around 20 patients were retrieved from Adaptive's ImmunoSEQ software; a few other patients were processed with MiXCR and VDJtools. To correct CD4 versus CD8 sorting errors, any sequence found in both subsets at a frequency ratio below 5:1 was removed. CDR3 nucleotide sequences shared by donor and recipient were removed because the origin of these sequences could not be assigned. Alloreactive clones required at least 2-fold expansion over unstimulated cells and minimum CFSE-low frequency of 0.002% (template counts) or 0.001% (read counts). Mappable clones were those detected in sequenced pre-transplant spleen, lymph node, or MLR CFSE-low populations of the donor or recipient. Cumulative frequency of alloreactive clones was calculated as a percentage of all sequences weighted by copy number. The table comes from immuneACCESS by way of TCRdb, which keeps in-frame sequences with V and J called. Part of the clones is missing from these tables; in studies checked, under half for an unresolved V gene and the rest for unknown reasons. V, J and clone size reflect that table, while D and trimming were determined from the DNA. The sample profile shows over 75,000 clones; over 75% of them were found once. The leading ten clones occupy around 8% of the sample.

The data were obtained in a study of graft-versus-host responses after intestinal transplantation (dated by TCRdb to the early 2020s). In terms of the full investigation: Multivisceral, liver-intestinal, or isolated intestinal transplants were received by the recipients. Anti-thymocyte globulin induction was given to all recipients, followed by maintenance tacrolimus and steroids for around three years. After intestinal transplantation, graft-versus-host and host-versus-graft alloreactive T cell clones in the graft, circulation and bone marrow were tracked using bulk TCR-beta CDR3 sequencing. To identify alloreactive clones, pre-transplant mixed lymphocyte reaction products were sequenced and compared with unstimulated pre-transplant donor and recipient T cells. Of the roughly 25 intestinal transplant recipients enrolled in the cohort, one of whom was a retransplant, a few patients without pretransplant specimens were excluded. Rather than going through the commercial service, samples from three later patients were sequenced in-house on an Illumina MiSeq and processed with MiXCR. Donor T cell macrochimerism was defined as a peak of at least 4% donor T cells among recipient peripheral blood mononuclear cells.

The meaning of the sample's time point label: cells obtained before transplantation from donor or recipient. CD3+CD4+ and CD3+CD8+ populations were FACS-sorted from unstimulated pre-transplant donor and recipient cells taken from spleen or lymph nodes. The study at large found these results: Early after transplant, peak levels of circulating GvH clones were found to be associated with declines in HvG clones. The conclusions were limited by the relatively low number and heterogeneity of the intestinal transplant patients. GvH clones were detected in recipient bone marrow, and some of these GvH clones were observed earlier in ileal mucosa or blood, consistent with an intestinal mucosal origin. In the allografts of patients with donor T cell macrochimerism, GvH to HvG T cell clonal ratios were high.

V is cut by 0 bases and J by 4 bases, and the space between the germline ends is 10 bases. The CDR3 runs 15 amino acids, cysteine and phenylalanine included. Only CDR3 DNA is held: 45 bases, read in frame from base 1. The germline V gene supplies CDR1 MDHEN and CDR2 SYDVKM. This sequence was found in a human donor who was the organ donor for an intestinal transplant. Source: unstimulated CD8+ T cells sorted from spleen or lymph node cells, taken before transplant. The chain uses TRBV28 and TRBJ1-5; the D gene is not confidently resolved. At the DNA level, the sequence is TGTGCCAGCAGTTTATGGCAGGAGATAAATCAGCCCCAGCATTTT. The encoded protein is CASSLWQEINQPQHF.